Listed here are 24 T cell receptor beta chains from one sample, sequenced in a study of Graves' ophthalmopathy and Graves' hyperthyroidism. RNA transcripts served as template for amplifying TCR beta CDR3 sequences. Second-round multiplex PCR came after first-round RT-PCR with HTBI primers. MiXCR, run by TCRdb on the multiplex PCR reads, gives a single entry per CDR3 protein. The sample lists approximately 640,000 distinct CDR3 sequences, 35% to 50% occurring once. The sample comprised peripheral blood. These receptors came from an adult man with Graves' ophthalmopathy.

This clonotype was recorded many times. The chain carries TRBV4-3 and TRBJ1-5; the match to TRBD1 covers 7 bases. The trim removed 0 bases at V and 6 bases at J, leaving 8 bases unmatched. The germline gives CDR1 LGHNA, CDR2 YSLEER. The CDR3 spans 16 residues. The CDR3: CASSQDRQGGIQPQHF. CDR3 DNA: TGCGCCAGCAGCCAAGACCGACAGGGTGGTATTCAGCCCCAGCATTTT.

As to this clonotype: This may come from a read error, since a much larger clone is one base off. The chain has TRBV7-9 and TRBJ2-6, with D possibly being TRBD1 or TRBD2 (5 bases each). This CDR3 is 16 amino acids long. CDR1 is SEHNR, CDR2 FQNEAQ, per germline (reference sequence). Trimming pared 1 base from V and 0 bases from J, leaving 7 bases between. CDR3 residues: CASSLGGISGANVLTF. CDR3 DNA: TGTGCCAGCAGCTTAGGGGGGATCTCTGGGGCCAACGTCCTGACTTTC.

In the case of this clonotype: A much larger clone is a single base away; this may be a read error. The chain couples TRBV7-3 to TRBJ1-1; no clear D. This CDR3 is 12 amino acids long. Germline lookup yields CDR1 SGHTA and CDR2 FQGTGA. Trimming left V 6 bases short and J 1 base short, with 6 bases between. The CDR3 loop reads CASRHPNTEAFF. The DNA for the CDR3 is TGTGCCAGCAGACACCCGAACACTGAAGCTTTCTTT.

This clonotype was counted many times. The chain combines TRBV2 with TRBJ1-1; no clear D gene. There are 14 residues in the CDR3. The ends were cut back, 6 bases at V and 7 bases at J, with 18 bases in the middle. From germline, CDR1 is SNHLY and CDR2 FYNNEI. The CDR3 protein is CASRGFLLTVEAFF. The CDR3 region has the DNA TGTGCCAGCAGGGGGTTCCTGCTGACCGTTGAAGCTTTCTTT. Using reference TRBV2 and TRBJ1-1 for the parts outside the CDR3, the full variable domain is EPEVTQTPSHQVTQMGQEVILRCVPISNHLYFYWYRQILGQKVEFLVSFYNNEISEKSEIFDDQFSVERPDGSNFTLKIRSTKLEDSAMYFCASRGFLLTVEAFFGQGTRLTVV.

This chain links TRBV4-1 with TRBJ2-6; no clear D gene. CDR1 is MGHRA and CDR2 is YSYEKL in the germline V gene. This CDR3 contains 17 residues. Trimming took 4 bases from V and 0 from J, leaving 13 bases between them. Here the CDR3 reads CASSPIIESSGANVLTF. As DNA, the CDR3 is TGCGCCAGCAGCCCCATAATAGAGAGCTCTGGGGCCAACGTCCTGACTTTC.

Regarding this clonotype: A read error is likely, as this CDR3 ends without the conserved phenylalanine or tryptophan. The DNA is left out, because the CDR3 cannot be placed on it with certainty; the CDR3 is given as TCRdb lists it. The chain joins TRBV29-1 to TRBJ2-5; the table's D call, TRBD2, was not checked against the DNA. CDR1 SQVTM and CDR2 ANQGSEA come from the germline V gene. The CDR3 is 9 amino acids long, termini counted. CDR3 amino acids: CSVEDPRTS.

This clonotype came up many times. The chain joins TRBV19 to TRBJ1-2, with D hard to call. Germline values: CDR1 LNHDA, CDR2 SQIVND (reference sequence). The length of the CDR3 is 11 residues. The V end was cut by 7 bases, the J end by 8 bases, with 11 bases between. CDR3 nucleotides: TGTGCCAGTACCTCTCGGAAGGGCTACACCTTC. Protein: CASTSRKGYTF.

This clonotype was counted a few times. The J gene is TRBJ2-7, the V gene TRBV6-6; 11 bases align to TRBD1. The germline CDR1 and CDR2 sequences are MNHNY and SVGAGI (reference sequence). The CDR3 covers 13 residues. With 10 bases clipped from V and 7 bases from J, the junction kept 9 bases outside the gene matches. CDR3 in amino acids: CATKGQGVREQYF. CDR3 sequence (DNA): TGTGCCACCAAGGGACAGGGGGTACGTGAGCAGTACTTC.

The chain recombines TRBV20-1 with TRBJ1-5, with D perhaps TRBD1 (5 bases). The CDR3 is 12 residues long. Between the trimmed V and J ends, which lost 8 bases and 6 bases, there was a span of 14 bases. The germline CDR1 and CDR2 sequences are DFQATT and SNEGSKA (reference sequence). The CDR3 sequence is CSLSGRGQPQHF. The CDR3 bases are TGCAGTTTATCAGGGCGGGGTCAGCCCCAGCATTTT.

V gene TRBV20-1 combines with J gene TRBJ1-6; 9 positions agree with TRBD1. The V and J ends lost 0 bases and 10 bases, in that order; junction bases with no gene match: 7. Germline V gives CDR1 DFQATT, CDR2 SNEGSKA (reference sequence). The CDR3 runs to 15 residues. CDR3 DNA: TGCAGTGCTAGAGAGGGGGGGACAGGGTCATCACCCCTCCACTTT. Translating it yields CSAREGGTGSSPLHF.

This clonotype has ten or more counts. The chain is built from TRBV20-1 and TRBJ2-6; possible D gene TRBD2, 5 bases. This CDR3 has 16 residues. V shed 2 bases and J shed 2 bases, with 13 bases lying between them. The germline CDR1 and CDR2 sequences are DFQATT and SNEGSKA (reference sequence). CDR3 protein: CSARRGLAAGANVLTF. Here the CDR3 DNA reads TGCAGTGCTAGAAGAGGGTTGGCGGCTGGGGCCAACGTCCTGACTTTC.

This clonotype occurred many times. Here the CDR3 DNA reads TGCAGTGCTAGAGCCCAGGACAGCTTGACTGAAGCTTTCTTT. Encoded protein: CSARAQDSLTEAFF. The genes are TRBV20-1 and TRBJ1-1; D may be TRBD1 (6 bases). Germline CDR1 reads DFQATT; CDR2 reads SNEGSKA (reference sequence). The CDR3 consists of 14 residues. V was pared by 1 base and J by 5 bases, with 14 bases between.

The rearrangement joins TRBV3-1 to TRBJ1-1; 9 bases are shared with TRBD1. The CDR3 is made up of 15 amino acids. Germline V gene lookup returns CDR1 LGHDT and CDR2 YNNKEL (reference sequence). V lost 3 bases to trimming and J lost 1 base; unmatched junction nucleotides: 3. CDR3 sequence reads: CASSHWDRANTEAFF. The CDR3 bases are TGTGCCAGCAGCCATTGGGACAGGGCGAACACTGAAGCTTTCTTT.

This clonotype has just a few counts. The J gene is TRBJ1-4, the V gene TRBV4-1; D is possibly TRBD1 (5 bases). Looked up from germline, CDR1 is MGHRA and CDR2 is YSYEKL. CDR3 length equals 16 residues. The V end was cut by 2 bases, the J end by 7 bases, with 17 bases between. CDR3 amino acids: CASSQNTRGTGEKLFF. Here the CDR3 DNA reads TGCGCCAGCAGCCAAAATACCCGGGGGACGGGTGAAAAACTGTTTTTT.

This clonotype was found many times. The gene calls are TRBV20-1 and TRBJ2-7; 8 bases are shared with TRBD1. The V gene end was trimmed by 4 bases and the J gene end by 0 bases; junction bases not matched to a gene: 5. The CDR3 has 14 residues. Germline-derived CDR1 and CDR2 are DFQATT and SNEGSKA (reference sequence). The CDR3 coding sequence is TGCAGTGCTATAGGACAGGGACACTCCTACGAGCAGTACTTC. It encodes CSAIGQGHSYEQYF.

This clonotype was detected ten times or more. The chain has TRBV10-3 and TRBJ2-2; D is unclear. The V end lost 5 bases, the J end lost 1 base, and 8 bases lay between the germline ends. The CDR3 length is 14 residues. Germline V gene lookup returns CDR1 ENHRY and CDR2 SYGVKD. CDR3 region: CAISMGRNTGELFF. CDR3 DNA: TGTGCCATCAGTATGGGCAGGAACACCGGGGAGCTGTTTTTT.

The V and J genes are TRBV25-1 and TRBJ2-5; D call uncertain. The germline V gene has CDR1 MGHDK and CDR2 SYGVNS. Trimming shortened V by 6 bases and J by 1 base, and 12 bases separated the two germline ends. The CDR3 totals 14 residues. The CDR3: CASSLGRAQETQYF. The CDR3 region has the DNA TGTGCCAGCAGCTTGGGAAGGGCCCAAGAGACCCAGTACTTC. Complete variable domain (other parts from reference TRBV25-1 and TRBJ2-5): EADIYQTPRYLVIGTGKKITLECSQTMGHDKMYWYQQDPGMELHLIHYSYGVNSTEKGDLSSESTVSRIRTEHFPLTLESARPSHTSQYLCASSLGRAQETQYFGPGTRLLVL.

The V call is TRBV6-5, the J call TRBJ1-6; D not resolved. The CDR3 is made up of 15 amino acids. CDR1 and CDR2 from the germline V gene are MNHEY and SVGAGI. V was trimmed by 1 base and J by 10 bases, leaving 14 bases between them. The CDR3 loop is CASSYFFGEGSPLHF. The DNA of the CDR3 is TGTGCCAGCAGTTACTTCTTCGGGGAGGGCTCACCCCTCCACTTT.

This clonotype occurred many times. The rearrangement joins TRBV7-6 to TRBJ1-2; 7 bases align to TRBD1. V dropped 5 bases and J dropped 0; count of bases not matched to a gene: 6. Looked up from germline, CDR1 is SGHVS and CDR2 is FNYEAQ. The CDR3 sequence is 15 residues long. The CDR3 DNA reads as TGTGCCAGCAGCCCGGGACAGAGACCTAACTATGGCTACACCTTC. The encoded protein is CASSPGQRPNYGYTF.

V and J are TRBV12-3 or TRBV12-4 and TRBJ1-2, with 7 nucleotides matching TRBD1. V lost 4 bases to trimming and J lost 10 bases; unmatched junction nucleotides: 3. The CDR3 runs to 11 residues. The CDR3 bases are TGTGCCAGCAGTTCAGGGGGAGACTACACCTTC. It yields the protein CASSSGGDYTF.

There are a few counts of this clonotype. The chain couples TRBV30 to TRBJ2-5, with D uncertain. Trimming removed 4 bases at V and 5 bases at J, with 17 bases between. Germline lookup yields CDR1 GTSNPN and CDR2 SVGIG (reference sequence). This CDR3 comprises 14 residues. CDR3 nucleotide sequence: TGTGCCTGGATTCCAGACCCAATGGGGGAGACCCAGTACTTC. It codes for CAWIPDPMGETQYF. The variable domain in full, completed from reference TRBV30 and TRBJ2-5, reads SQTIHQWPATLVQPVGSPLSLECTVEGTSNPNLYWYRQAAGRGLQLLFYSVGIGQISSEVPQNLSASRPQDRQFILSSKKLLLSDSGFYLCAWIPDPMGETQYFGPGTRLLVL.

For this clonotype: Since no conserved phenylalanine or tryptophan closes the CDR3, a read error is the likely cause. The DNA is omitted, as the CDR3 cannot be located on it reliably, and the CDR3 follows TCRdb's listing. The chain recombines TRBV29-1 with TRBJ1-1. Germline CDR1 reads SQVTM; CDR2 reads ANQGSEA. From its first to its last residue, the CDR3 has 8 amino acids. This CDR3 is CSVDSRAG.

Many counts were recorded for this clonotype. This chain uses TRBV11-2 with TRBJ1-6; unclear D gene. Germline assignment: CDR1 SGHAT and CDR2 FQNNGV. V was trimmed by 1 base and J by 8 bases, leaving 9 bases between them. The CDR3 consists of 14 residues. The CDR3 is CASSLVGVDSPLHF. In nucleotides, the CDR3 is TGTGCCAGCAGCTTAGTCGGGGTGGATTCACCCCTCCACTTT.

The rearrangement uses TRBV7-9 and TRBJ2-5; TRBD2 matches at 10 bases. With V trimmed by 1 base and J by 0 bases, 5 bases remained unmatched. This CDR3 comprises 17 residues. CDR1 is SEHNR, CDR2 FQNEAQ, per germline (reference sequence). In nucleotides, the CDR3 is TGTGCCAGCAGCTTAGGGGCTAGCGGGAGAAACCAAGAGACCCAGTACTTC. Residues: CASSLGASGRNQETQYF.